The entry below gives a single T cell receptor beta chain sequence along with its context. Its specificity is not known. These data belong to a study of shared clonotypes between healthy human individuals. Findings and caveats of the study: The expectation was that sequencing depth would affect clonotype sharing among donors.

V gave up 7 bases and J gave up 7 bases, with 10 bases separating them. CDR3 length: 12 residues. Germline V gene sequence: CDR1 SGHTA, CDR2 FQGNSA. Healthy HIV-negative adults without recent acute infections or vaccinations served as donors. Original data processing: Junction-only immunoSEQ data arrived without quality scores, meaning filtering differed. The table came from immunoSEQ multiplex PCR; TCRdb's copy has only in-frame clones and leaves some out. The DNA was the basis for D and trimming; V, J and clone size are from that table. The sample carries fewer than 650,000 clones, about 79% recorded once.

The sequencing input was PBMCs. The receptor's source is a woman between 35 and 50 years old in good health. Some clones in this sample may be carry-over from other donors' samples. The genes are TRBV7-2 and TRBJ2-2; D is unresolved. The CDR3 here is CASTLDNGELFF. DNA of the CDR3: TGTGCCAGCACCCTCGATAACGGGGAGCTGTTTTTT.